This T cell receptor beta chain was sequenced in a study of blood T cells in healthy people across ages. This clonotype was seen a few times. The CDR3 is made up of 17 amino acids. Germline CDR1 is SGDLS and CDR2 is YYNGEE. Between the trimmed V and J ends, which lost 4 bases and 5 bases, there was a span of 19 bases. The use of a sample-barcoded 5' primer and a J-beta primer mix characterized a second PCR of roughly 6 to 11 cycles. MiXCR, applied by TCRdb to the 5' RACE reads, yields one record per CDR3 protein. The sample gives about 780,000 distinct CDR3 sequences, roughly 60% of which show up once; about 30% is in the top ten.

Material: blood. The chain couples TRBV9 to TRBJ2-6; D may be TRBD2 (6 bases). This clonotype originated in a man in his thirties or forties in good health. CDR3 nucleotide sequence: TGTGCCAGCAGCTCCGAGTCATCCGGGACTTGGGCCAACGTCCTGACTTTC. Encoded protein: CASSSESSGTWANVLTF.